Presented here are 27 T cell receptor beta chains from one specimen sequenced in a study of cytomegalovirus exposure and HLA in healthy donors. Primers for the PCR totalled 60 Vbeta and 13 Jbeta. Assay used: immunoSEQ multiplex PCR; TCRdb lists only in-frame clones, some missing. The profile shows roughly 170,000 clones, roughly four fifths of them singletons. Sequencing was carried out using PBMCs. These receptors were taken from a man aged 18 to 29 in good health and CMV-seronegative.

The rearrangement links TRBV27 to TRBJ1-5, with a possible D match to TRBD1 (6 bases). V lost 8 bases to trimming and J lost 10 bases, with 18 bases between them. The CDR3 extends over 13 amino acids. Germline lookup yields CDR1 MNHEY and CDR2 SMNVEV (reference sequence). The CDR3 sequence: CASGYTGLRPQHF. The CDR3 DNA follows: TGTGCCAGCGGTTACACAGGGTTAAGACCCCAGCATTTT.

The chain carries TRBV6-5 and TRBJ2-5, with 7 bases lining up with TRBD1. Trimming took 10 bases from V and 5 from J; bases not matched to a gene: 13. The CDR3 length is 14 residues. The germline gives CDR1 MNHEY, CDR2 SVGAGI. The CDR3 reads CAISQTGSGETQYF. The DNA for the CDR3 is TGTGCCATCAGCCAGACAGGGTCTGGGGAGACCCAGTACTTC.

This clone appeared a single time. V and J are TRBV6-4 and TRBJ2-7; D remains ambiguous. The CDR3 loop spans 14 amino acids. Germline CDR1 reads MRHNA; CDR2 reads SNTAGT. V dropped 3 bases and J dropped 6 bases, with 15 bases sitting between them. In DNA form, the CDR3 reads TGTGCCAGCAGTGAGTTTTGGCCTAGAGGCGAGCAGTACTTC. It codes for CASSEFWPRGEQYF.

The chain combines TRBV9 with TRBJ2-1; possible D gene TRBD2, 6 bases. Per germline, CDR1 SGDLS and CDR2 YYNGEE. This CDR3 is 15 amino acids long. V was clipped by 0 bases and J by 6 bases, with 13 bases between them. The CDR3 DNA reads TGTGCCAGCAGCGTAGCAGGAGGGTTCGGCAATGAGCAGTTCTTC. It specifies CASSVAGGFGNEQFF. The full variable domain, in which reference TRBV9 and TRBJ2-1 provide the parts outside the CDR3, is DSGVTQTPKHLITATGQRVTLRCSPRSGDLSVYWYQQSLDQGLQFLIQYYNGEERAKGNILERFSAQQFPDLHSELNLSSLELGDSALYFCASSVAGGFGNEQFFGPGTRLTVL.

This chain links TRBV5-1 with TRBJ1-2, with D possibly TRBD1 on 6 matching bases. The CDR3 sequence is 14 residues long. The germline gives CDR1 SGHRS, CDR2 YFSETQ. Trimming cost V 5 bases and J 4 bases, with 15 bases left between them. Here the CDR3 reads CASRNPGQSYGYTF. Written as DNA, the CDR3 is TGCGCCAGCAGAAACCCAGGACAGAGCTATGGCTACACCTTC.

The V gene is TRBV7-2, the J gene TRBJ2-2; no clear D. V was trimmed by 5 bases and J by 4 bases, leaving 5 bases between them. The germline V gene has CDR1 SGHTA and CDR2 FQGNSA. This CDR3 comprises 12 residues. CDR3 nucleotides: TGTGCCAGCAGCCTGTTCACCGGGGAGCTGTTTTTT. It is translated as CASSLFTGELFF.

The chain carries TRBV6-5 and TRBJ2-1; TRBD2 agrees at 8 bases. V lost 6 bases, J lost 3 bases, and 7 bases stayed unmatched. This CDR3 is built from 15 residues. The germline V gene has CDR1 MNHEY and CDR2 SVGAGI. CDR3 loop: CASRRRGDYYNEQFF. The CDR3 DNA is TGTGCCAGCAGGCGGCGGGGGGACTACTACAATGAGCAGTTCTTC.

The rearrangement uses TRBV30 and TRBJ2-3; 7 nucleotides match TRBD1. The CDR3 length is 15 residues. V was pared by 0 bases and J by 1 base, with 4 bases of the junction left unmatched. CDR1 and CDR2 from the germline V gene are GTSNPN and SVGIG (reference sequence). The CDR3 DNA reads TGTGCCTGGAGTGTAAGGGGGCGTTGCACAGATACGCAGTATTTT. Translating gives CAWSVRGRCTDTQYF.

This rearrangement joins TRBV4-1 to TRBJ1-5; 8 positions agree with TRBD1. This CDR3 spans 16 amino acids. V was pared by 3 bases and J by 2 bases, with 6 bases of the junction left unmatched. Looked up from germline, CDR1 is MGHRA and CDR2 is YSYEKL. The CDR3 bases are TGCGCCAGCAGCCATCCCCCGGGACAGGGCAATCAGCCCCAGCATTTT. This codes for CASSHPPGQGNQPQHF.

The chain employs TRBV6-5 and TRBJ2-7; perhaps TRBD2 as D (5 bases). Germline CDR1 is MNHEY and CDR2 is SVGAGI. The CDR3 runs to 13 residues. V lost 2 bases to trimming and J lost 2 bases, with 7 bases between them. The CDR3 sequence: CASSYRTAYEQYF. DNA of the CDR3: TGTGCCAGCAGTTACAGGACTGCCTACGAGCAGTACTTC.

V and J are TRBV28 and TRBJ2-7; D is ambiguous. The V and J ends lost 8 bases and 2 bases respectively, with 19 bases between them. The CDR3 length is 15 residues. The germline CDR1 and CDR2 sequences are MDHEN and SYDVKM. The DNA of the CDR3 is TGTGCCAGCGTACCAAGAGGAATTAGGCCCTACGAGCAGTACTTC. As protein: CASVPRGIRPYEQYF.

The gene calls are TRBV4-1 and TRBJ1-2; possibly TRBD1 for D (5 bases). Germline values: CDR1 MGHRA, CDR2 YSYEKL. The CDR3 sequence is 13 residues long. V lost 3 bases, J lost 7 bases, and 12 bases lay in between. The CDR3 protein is CASSHFYRTGYTF. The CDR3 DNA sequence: TGCGCCAGCAGCCATTTCTACAGGACTGGCTACACCTTC.

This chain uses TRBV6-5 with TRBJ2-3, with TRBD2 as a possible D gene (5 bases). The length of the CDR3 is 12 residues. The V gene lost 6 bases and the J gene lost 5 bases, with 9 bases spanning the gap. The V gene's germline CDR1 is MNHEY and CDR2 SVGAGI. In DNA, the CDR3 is TGTGCCAGCAGCCCCGGAGGAGATACGCAGTATTTT. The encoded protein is CASSPGGDTQYF.

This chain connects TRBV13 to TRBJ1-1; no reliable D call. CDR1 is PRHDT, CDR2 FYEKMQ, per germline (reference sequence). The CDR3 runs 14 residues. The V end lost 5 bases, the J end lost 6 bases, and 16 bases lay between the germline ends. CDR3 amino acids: CASSPLVGRPEAFF. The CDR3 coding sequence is TGTGCCAGCAGCCCCCTAGTGGGGAGGCCTGAAGCTTTCTTT.

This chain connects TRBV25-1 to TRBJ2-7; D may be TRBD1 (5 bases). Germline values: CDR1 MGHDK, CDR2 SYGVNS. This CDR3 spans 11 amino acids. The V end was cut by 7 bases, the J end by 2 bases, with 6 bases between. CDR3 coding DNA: TGTGCCAGCAAAGGGGCCTACGAGCAGTACTTC. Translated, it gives CASKGAYEQYF.

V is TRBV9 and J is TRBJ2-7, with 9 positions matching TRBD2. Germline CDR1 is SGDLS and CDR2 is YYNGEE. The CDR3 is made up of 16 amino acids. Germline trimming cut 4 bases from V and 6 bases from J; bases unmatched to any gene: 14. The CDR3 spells CASSPRDSGRVGEQYF. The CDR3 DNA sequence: TGTGCCAGCAGCCCCAGAGATAGCGGGAGAGTGGGCGAGCAGTACTTC.

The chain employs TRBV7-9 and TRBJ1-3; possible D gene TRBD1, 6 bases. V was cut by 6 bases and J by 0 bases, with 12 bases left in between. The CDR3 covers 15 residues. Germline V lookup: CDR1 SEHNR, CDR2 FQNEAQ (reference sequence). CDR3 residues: CASRSGTISGNTIYF. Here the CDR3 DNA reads TGTGCCAGCAGGTCCGGGACAATCTCTGGAAACACCATATATTTT. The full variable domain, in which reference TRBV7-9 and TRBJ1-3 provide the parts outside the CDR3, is DTGVSQNPRHKITKRGQNVTFRCDPISEHNRLYWYRQTLGQGPEFLTYFQNEAQLEKSRLLSDRFSAERPKGSFSTLEIQRTEQGDSAMYLCASRSGTISGNTIYFGEGSWLTVV.

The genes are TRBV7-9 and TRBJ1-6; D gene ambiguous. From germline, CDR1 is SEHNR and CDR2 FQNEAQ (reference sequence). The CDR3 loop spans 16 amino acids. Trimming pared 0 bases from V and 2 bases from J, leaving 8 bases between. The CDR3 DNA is TGTGCCAGCAGCTTAGCAGGGAGTACCTATAATTCACCCCTCCACTTT. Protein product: CASSLAGSTYNSPLHF.

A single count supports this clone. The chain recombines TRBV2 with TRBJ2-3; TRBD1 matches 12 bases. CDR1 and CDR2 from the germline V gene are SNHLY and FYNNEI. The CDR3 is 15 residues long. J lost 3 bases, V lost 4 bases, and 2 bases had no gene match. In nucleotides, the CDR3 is TGTGCCAGCAGTGGGGACAGGGGGCGGACAGATACGCAGTATTTT. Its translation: CASSGDRGRTDTQYF.

The CDR3 region has the DNA TGTGCCAGCAGTTCCGCCCGGGCAGGGTATGGCTACACCTTC. Amino acids: CASSSARAGYGYTF. This sequence joins TRBV6-5 and TRBJ1-2; D possibly corresponds to TRBD1 (5 bases). The CDR3 covers 14 residues. Germline CDR1 reads MNHEY; CDR2 reads SVGAGI. V gave up 4 bases and J gave up 5 bases, with 14 bases separating them.

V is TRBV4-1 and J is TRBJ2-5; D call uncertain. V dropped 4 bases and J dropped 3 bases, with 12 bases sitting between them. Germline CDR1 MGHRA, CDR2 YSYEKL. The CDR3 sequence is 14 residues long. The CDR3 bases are TGCGCCAGCAGCCTAGACATCACGGAAGAGACCCAGTACTTC. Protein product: CASSLDITEETQYF.

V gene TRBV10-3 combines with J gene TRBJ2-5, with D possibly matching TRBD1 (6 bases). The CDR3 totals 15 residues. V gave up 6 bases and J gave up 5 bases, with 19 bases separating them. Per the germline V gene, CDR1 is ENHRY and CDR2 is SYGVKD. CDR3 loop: CAIRTGTLEEETQYF. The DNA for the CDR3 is TGTGCCATCAGGACCGGGACACTGGAGGAGGAGACCCAGTACTTC.

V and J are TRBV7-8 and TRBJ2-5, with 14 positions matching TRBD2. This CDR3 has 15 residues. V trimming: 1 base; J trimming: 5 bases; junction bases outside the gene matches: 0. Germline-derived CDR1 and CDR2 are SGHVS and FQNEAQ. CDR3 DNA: TGTGCCAGCAGCTTAGGACTAGCGGGAGGGGAGACCCAGTACTTC. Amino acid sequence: CASSLGLAGGETQYF.

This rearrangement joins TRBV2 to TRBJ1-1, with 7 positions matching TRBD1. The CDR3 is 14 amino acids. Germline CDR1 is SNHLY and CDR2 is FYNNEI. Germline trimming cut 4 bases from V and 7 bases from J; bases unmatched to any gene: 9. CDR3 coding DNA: TGTGCCAGCAGTGCCCAGGGGGTATTTGGTGAAGCTTTCTTT. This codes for CASSAQGVFGEAFF.

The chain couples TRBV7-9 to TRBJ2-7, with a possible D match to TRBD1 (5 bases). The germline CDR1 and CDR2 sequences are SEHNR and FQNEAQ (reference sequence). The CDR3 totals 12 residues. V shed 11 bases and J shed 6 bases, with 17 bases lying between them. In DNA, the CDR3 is TGTGCCTGCGAGTCAGGGTTTGGCGAGCAGTACTTC. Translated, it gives CACESGFGEQYF.

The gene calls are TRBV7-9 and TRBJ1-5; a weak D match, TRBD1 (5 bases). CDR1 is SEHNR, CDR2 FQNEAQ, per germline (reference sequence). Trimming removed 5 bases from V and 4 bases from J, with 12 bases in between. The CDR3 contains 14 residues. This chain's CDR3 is CASSLEDTNQPQHF. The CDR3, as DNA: TGTGCCAGCAGCCTCGAGGACACAAATCAGCCCCAGCATTTT. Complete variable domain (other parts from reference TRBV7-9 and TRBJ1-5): DTGVSQNPRHKITKRGQNVTFRCDPISEHNRLYWYRQTLGQGPEFLTYFQNEAQLEKSRLLSDRFSAERPKGSFSTLEIQRTEQGDSAMYLCASSLEDTNQPQHFGDGTRLSIL.

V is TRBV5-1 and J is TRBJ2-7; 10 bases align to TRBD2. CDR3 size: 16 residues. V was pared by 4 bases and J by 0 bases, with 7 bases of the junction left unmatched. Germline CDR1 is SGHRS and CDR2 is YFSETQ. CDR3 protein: CASSPDKRGGSYEQYF. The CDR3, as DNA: TGCGCCAGCAGCCCAGACAAGCGGGGGGGCTCCTACGAGCAGTACTTC.